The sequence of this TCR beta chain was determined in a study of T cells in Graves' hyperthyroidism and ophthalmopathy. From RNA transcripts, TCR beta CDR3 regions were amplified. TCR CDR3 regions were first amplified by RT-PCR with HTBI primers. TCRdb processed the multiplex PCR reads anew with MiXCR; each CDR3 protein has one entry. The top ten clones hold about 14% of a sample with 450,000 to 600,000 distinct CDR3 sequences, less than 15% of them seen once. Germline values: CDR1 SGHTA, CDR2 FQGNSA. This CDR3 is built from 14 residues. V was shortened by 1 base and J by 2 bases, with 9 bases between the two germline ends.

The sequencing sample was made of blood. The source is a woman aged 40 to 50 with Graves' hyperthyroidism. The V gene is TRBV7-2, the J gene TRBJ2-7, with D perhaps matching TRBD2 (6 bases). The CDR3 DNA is TGTGCCAGCAGCTTAGGCGGGATAACCTACGAGCAGTACTTC. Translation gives CASSLGGITYEQYF.